These 30 T cell receptor beta chains originate from one sample sequenced in a study of post-analysis software for immune sequencing data (dated by TCRdb to 2013 to 2016). Libraries were made using PCR. The sample was run on an Illumina HiSeq 2500. Unique molecular identifiers were incorporated into TCR beta cDNA libraries to reduce PCR and sequencing biases. TCRdb reworked the public reads: Q25 trimming with fastp, MiXCR clone assembly, productive beta chains retained. Rows matching on CDR3 protein sequence are summarized as one entry with the most common DNA and genes. The sample table lists approximately 660,000 distinct CDR3 sequences, roughly three fifths of them with a count of one. Approximately 10% of the sample belongs to the ten largest clones. The antigens of these receptors remain unknown. General study outcomes and caveats: Significantly higher frequencies in patients than in controls were found for roughly 5 TRBV segments, including TRBV5-6, TRBV5-1 and TRBV20-1.

Sequencing input: blood. These receptors were taken from a girl aged 2-10 years with multiple sclerosis.

The rearrangement uses TRBV7-3 and TRBJ2-1, with D unresolved. CDR1 is SGHTA, CDR2 FQGTGA, per germline. Between the trimmed V and J ends, which lost 6 bases and 4 bases, there was a span of 13 bases. The CDR3 runs to 14 residues. The CDR3 protein is CASSPEATYNEQFF. CDR3 nucleotide sequence: TGTGCCAGCAGTCCCGAGGCTACTTACAATGAGCAGTTCTTC.

The chain carries TRBV4-1 and TRBJ2-7; D is possibly TRBD2 (7 bases). Germline values: CDR1 MGHRA, CDR2 YSYEKL. V lost 1 base, J lost 0 bases, and 19 bases lay in between. The CDR3 length is 18 residues. The chain's CDR3 is CASSQALQGGGSSYEQYF. The CDR3 nucleotides read TGCGCCAGCAGCCAAGCTTTACAAGGGGGGGGCTCCTCCTACGAGCAGTACTTC.

The V call is TRBV7-9, the J call TRBJ2-5; 7 bases agree with TRBD1. Looked up from germline, CDR1 is SEHNR and CDR2 is FQNEAQ (reference sequence). The CDR3 runs 18 residues. The junction had 17 bases not matched to a gene; V was cut back by 7 bases and J by 0 bases. The CDR3 nucleotides read TGTGCCAGCAACCTCGAGCCGGGGACAGCCAGCGACCAAGAGACCCAGTACTTC. It encodes CASNLEPGTASDQETQYF.

The J gene is TRBJ2-5, the V gene TRBV12-3 or TRBV12-4; D remains ambiguous. This CDR3 has 14 residues. Trimming took 3 bases from V and 5 from J, leaving 13 bases between them. The CDR3 DNA is TGTGCCAGCAGTTTTGATGGTTATGCGGAGACCCAGTACTTC. This translates into CASSFDGYAETQYF.

This clonotype was seen only once. The V and J genes are TRBV11-2 and TRBJ2-1, with D tentatively TRBD1 (6 bases). The germline gives CDR1 SGHAT, CDR2 FQNNGV. This CDR3 is built from 15 residues. The germline V and J ends were trimmed by 3 bases and 13 bases, with 22 bases remaining between them. In DNA form, the CDR3 reads TGTGCCAGCAGCTTTAGACGGACAGATCAAGAGACCCAGTTCTTC. Residues: CASSFRRTDQETQFF.

This chain joins TRBV3-1 and TRBJ2-5; possibly TRBD2 for D (6 bases). The CDR3 contains 16 residues. The V gene lost 4 bases and the J gene lost 1 base, with 16 bases spanning the gap. Germline loops: CDR1 LGHDT, CDR2 YNNKEL (reference sequence). CDR3 nucleotides: TGTGCCAGCAGCCCCCTACACCGGGAGCTCCAAGAGACCCAGTACTTC. Residues: CASSPLHRELQETQYF.

This clonotype appeared a few times. The J gene is TRBJ1-2, the V gene TRBV29-1; D may be TRBD1 (5 bases). V was clipped by 6 bases and J by 8 bases, with 13 bases between them. Germline loops: CDR1 SQVTM, CDR2 ANQGSEA. The CDR3 has 11 amino acids. CDR3 nucleotide sequence: TGCAGCGTGGAGGGGTTGGAGGGCTACACCTTC. Translation gives CSVEGLEGYTF. Filled out from reference TRBV29-1 and TRBJ1-2, the complete variable domain reads SAVISQKPSRDICQRGTSLTIQCQVDSQVTMMFWYRQQPGQSLTLIATANQGSEATYESGFVIDKFPISRPNLTFSTLTVSNMSPEDSSIYLCSVEGLEGYTFGSGTRLTVV.

The chain recombines TRBV10-1 with TRBJ1-2; 9 bases map to TRBD1. Germline V CDR1 and CDR2: WNHNN, SYGVQD (reference sequence). The junction had 7 bases not matched to a gene; V was cut back by 6 bases and J by 2 bases. The CDR3 has 15 amino acids. The CDR3 bases are TGCGCCAGCAGCCGGGACAGGGATCAAAACTATGGCTACACCTTC. Translation gives CASSRDRDQNYGYTF.

This sequence joins TRBV9 and TRBJ2-4; 7 nucleotides agree with TRBD1. Losses at the gene ends were 3 bases for V and 8 bases for J; bases not matched to a gene: 8. This CDR3 comprises 14 residues. Germline V gene data show CDR1 as SGDLS and CDR2 as YYNGEE. CDR3 nucleotides: TGTGCCAGCAGCGCCGGGGTGCAGGGGGACATTCAGTACTTC. Translating gives CASSAGVQGDIQYF. Full variable domain (missing parts from reference TRBV9 and TRBJ2-4): DSGVTQTPKHLITATGQRVTLRCSPRSGDLSVYWYQQSLDQGLQFLIQYYNGEERAKGNILERFSAQQFPDLHSELNLSSLELGDSALYFCASSAGVQGDIQYFGAGTRLSVL.

V usage is TRBV5-6 and J usage is TRBJ2-3, with a tentative D call TRBD1 (6 bases). Trimming pared 6 bases from V and 2 bases from J, leaving 16 bases between. This CDR3 has 15 residues. Germline-derived CDR1 and CDR2 are SGHDT and YYEEEE. The CDR3 is CASNRVTGFTDTQYF. The DNA of the CDR3 is TGTGCCAGCAATCGGGTAACAGGGTTCACAGATACGCAGTATTTT. The whole variable domain, remainder taken from reference TRBV5-6 and TRBJ2-3, is DAGVTQSPTHLIKTRGQQVTLRCSPKSGHDTVSWYQQALGQGPQFIFQYYEEEERQRGNFPDRFSGHQFPNYSSELNVNALLLGDSALYLCASNRVTGFTDTQYFGPGTRLTVL.

This clonotype was found once. The V and J genes are TRBV20-1 and TRBJ2-1; D gene uncertain. This CDR3 region has 16 residues. Trimming took off 5 bases at V and 0 bases at J, with 17 bases between the two ends. Germline lookup yields CDR1 DFQATT and CDR2 SNEGSKA (reference sequence). CDR3 region: CSAPGPRGRSYNEQFF. CDR3 in DNA: TGCAGTGCTCCCGGTCCCCGTGGCCGCTCCTACAATGAGCAGTTCTTC.

This clonotype came up once. The gene calls are TRBV6-2 or TRBV6-3 and TRBJ2-1; 9 nucleotides match TRBD1. The CDR3 has 17 amino acids. Germline trimming cut 0 bases from V and 6 bases from J; bases unmatched to any gene: 9. Germline loops: CDR1 MNHEY, CDR2 SVGEGT. CDR3 DNA: TGTGCCAGCAGTTACTCGACGTGGGACAGGGCCCTCAATGAGCAGTTCTTC. Amino acids: CASSYSTWDRALNEQFF.

The V and J genes are TRBV7-9 and TRBJ2-7, with TRBD1 as a possible D gene (6 bases). There are 16 residues in the CDR3. The germline V gene encodes CDR1 SEHNR and CDR2 FQNEAQ (reference sequence). Trimming cost V 0 bases and J 3 bases, with 15 bases left between them. The CDR3: CASSLAVADRYYEQYF. Written as DNA, the CDR3 is TGTGCCAGCAGCTTAGCGGTCGCGGACAGATACTACGAGCAGTACTTC.

In DNA, the CDR3 is TGCGCCAGCAGCTTGGGTTCAGGGGGCGACGAGCAGTACTTC. This encodes CASSLGSGGDEQYF. J is TRBJ2-7 and V is TRBV5-1; TRBD1 agrees at 8 bases. The CDR3 sequence is 14 residues long. Germline CDR1 reads SGHRS; CDR2 reads YFSETQ. V trimming: 0 bases; J trimming: 5 bases; junction bases outside the gene matches: 4.

J is TRBJ2-1 and V is TRBV6-2 or TRBV6-3, with TRBD2 identical over 7 bases. The CDR3 has 16 amino acids. Germline V gene sequence: CDR1 MNHEY, CDR2 SVGEGT. The J segment lost 3 bases and the V segment lost 8 bases, leaving 13 bases of the junction unmatched. This CDR3 is CASWKRRGRDYNEQFF. CDR3 nucleotides: TGTGCCAGCTGGAAGAGGCGGGGGAGGGACTACAATGAGCAGTTCTTC.

Here the CDR3 reads CAIRGTSSSYEQYF. CDR3 bases: TGTGCCATCAGGGGGACTAGCAGTTCCTACGAGCAGTACTTC. V usage is TRBV10-3 and J usage is TRBJ2-7; 9 bases are shared with TRBD2. The CDR3 totals 14 residues. J was trimmed by 1 base and V by 6 bases; bases with no gene match: 4. Germline V CDR1 and CDR2: ENHRY, SYGVKD.

The chain has TRBV29-1 and TRBJ2-5; D is possibly TRBD1 (6 bases). CDR3 length equals 14 residues. V was clipped by 6 bases and J by 1 base, with 15 bases between them. Germline values: CDR1 SQVTM, CDR2 ANQGSEA. The CDR3, as DNA: TGCAGCGTCTCACTAACACAGGGCCAAGAGACCCAGTACTTC. It encodes CSVSLTQGQETQYF. Full variable domain (rest looked up from reference TRBV29-1 and TRBJ2-5): SAVISQKPSRDICQRGTSLTIQCQVDSQVTMMFWYRQQPGQSLTLIATANQGSEATYESGFVIDKFPISRPNLTFSTLTVSNMSPEDSSIYLCSVSLTQGQETQYFGPGTRLLVL.

V gene TRBV20-1 combines with J gene TRBJ1-2, with 8 bases lining up with TRBD1. The length of the CDR3 is 16 residues. V trimming: 1 base; J trimming: 0 bases; junction bases outside the gene matches: 7. Germline CDR1 is DFQATT and CDR2 is SNEGSKA (reference sequence). This CDR3 reads CSARATGGDPNYGYTF. CDR3 DNA: TGCAGTGCTAGAGCAACAGGGGGGGACCCTAACTATGGCTACACCTTC.

This clonotype was observed at least ten times. The chain employs TRBV29-1 and TRBJ2-7; D may match TRBD1 or TRBD2 (5 bases each). In germline, CDR1 is SQVTM, CDR2 ANQGSEA. This CDR3 comprises 13 residues. CDR3 residues: CTARQGPTGEQYF. The CDR3 coding sequence is TGCACGGCACGCCAGGGACCAACGGGCGAGCAGTACTTC.

The chain uses TRBV20-1 and TRBJ2-2; tentative D call: TRBD2 (6 bases). Germline CDR1 and CDR2: DFQATT and SNEGSKA (reference sequence). The CDR3 spans 15 residues. The germline V and J ends were trimmed by 4 bases and 5 bases, with 17 bases remaining between them. This CDR3 is CSAKSRERRTGELFF. CDR3 DNA: TGCAGTGCTAAATCCCGGGAGCGGCGGACCGGGGAGCTGTTTTTT.

This rearrangement joins TRBV7-9 to TRBJ2-5, with 8 bases aligning to TRBD2. The CDR3 runs 15 residues. V lost 5 bases and J lost 1; bases outside the gene matches: 6. Germline V lookup: CDR1 SEHNR, CDR2 FQNEAQ (reference sequence). This CDR3 reads CASSDSGGVQETQYF. CDR3 nucleotide sequence: TGTGCCAGCAGCGACTCGGGAGGGGTCCAAGAGACCCAGTACTTC. Full variable domain (outside the CDR3, taken from reference TRBV7-9 and TRBJ2-5): DTGVSQNPRHKITKRGQNVTFRCDPISEHNRLYWYRQTLGQGPEFLTYFQNEAQLEKSRLLSDRFSAERPKGSFSTLEIQRTEQGDSAMYLCASSDSGGVQETQYFGPGTRLLVL.

The CDR3 coding sequence is TGCGCCAGCAGCCAAGATATGGTAGGAAACTATGGCTACACCTTC. Its protein is CASSQDMVGNYGYTF. The V gene is TRBV4-1, the J gene TRBJ1-2, with D unresolved. The germline V gene has CDR1 MGHRA and CDR2 YSYEKL. V lost 0 bases, J lost 2 bases, and 10 bases lay in between. This CDR3 region has 15 residues.

The V gene is TRBV29-1, the J gene TRBJ2-7; 8 bases line up with TRBD1. The CDR3 has 13 residues. J lost 0 bases, V lost 4 bases, and 2 bases had no gene match. CDR1 is SQVTM, CDR2 ANQGSEA, per germline. The CDR3 DNA reads TGCAGCGTTGGGACAGGGACCTCCTACGAGCAGTACTTC. Its protein is CSVGTGTSYEQYF.

The CDR3 DNA is TGTGCCAGCAGCTTAGCGAAAGAAAATGAGCAGTTCTTC. It is translated as CASSLAKENEQFF. V gene TRBV7-9 combines with J gene TRBJ2-1; D gene ambiguous. Germline V gene sequence: CDR1 SEHNR, CDR2 FQNEAQ (reference sequence). This CDR3 region has 13 residues. V was cut by 0 bases and J by 7 bases, with 7 bases left in between.

This clonotype was counted a single time. This rearrangement joins TRBV29-1 to TRBJ2-6; 10 nucleotides match TRBD1. The germline V gene has CDR1 SQVTM and CDR2 ANQGSEA. The CDR3 is made up of 15 amino acids. Trimming cost V 7 bases and J 4 bases; bases outside gene matches: 7. CDR3 in DNA: TGCAGCGCATATGACAGGGGGCGGGGGGCCAACGTCCTGACTTTC. Protein product: CSAYDRGRGANVLTF.

The chain uses TRBV27 and TRBJ2-5; 10 nucleotides align to TRBD1. CDR3 size: 15 residues. The germline V gene encodes CDR1 MNHEY and CDR2 SMNVEV (reference sequence). V was clipped by 0 bases and J by 6 bases; unmatched bases: 4. DNA for the CDR3: TGTGCCAGCAGTTTATCTCGACAGGGGGCAAAGACCCAGTACTTC. Translation gives CASSLSRQGAKTQYF.

The CDR3 reads CASSYTLSGTGRNEQFF. In DNA, the CDR3 is TGTGCCAGCAGTTACACCCTCTCTGGGACAGGGCGCAATGAGCAGTTCTTC. This chain uses TRBV6-5 with TRBJ2-1; the match to TRBD1 covers 9 bases. The CDR3 length is 17 residues. Unmatched junction bases numbered 11, after V lost 2 bases and J lost 6 bases. CDR1 MNHEY and CDR2 SVGAGI come from the germline V gene.

The rearrangement joins TRBV25-1 to TRBJ2-1, with 9 nucleotides matching TRBD2. Germline CDR1 is MGHDK and CDR2 is SYGVNS. With 6 bases clipped from V and 3 bases from J, the junction kept 6 bases outside the gene matches. This CDR3 comprises 15 residues. The CDR3 sequence: CASRVLAGDYNEQFF. CDR3 DNA sequence: TGTGCCAGCAGAGTACTAGCGGGTGACTACAATGAGCAGTTCTTC.

V usage is TRBV4-1 and J usage is TRBJ2-1; D is perhaps TRBD1 (5 bases). Trimming left V 4 bases short and J 8 bases short, with 12 bases between. Germline V gene lookup returns CDR1 MGHRA and CDR2 YSYEKL. The CDR3 is 13 amino acids. The CDR3 region has the DNA TGCGCCAGCAGCCCTCCAGGGCTCGATGAGCAGTTCTTC. This encodes CASSPPGLDEQFF.

The rearrangement joins TRBV7-2 to TRBJ2-5, with D tentatively TRBD2 (6 bases). The CDR3 covers 15 residues. Germline assignment: CDR1 SGHTA and CDR2 FQGNSA. V was trimmed by 0 bases and J by 4 bases, leaving 12 bases between them. CDR3 nucleotides: TGTGCCAGCAGCTTAGCGCGGGGCAAGGGAGAGACCCAGTACTTC. Protein product: CASSLARGKGETQYF.